This T cell receptor beta chain was observed in a study of OX40 agonist ivuxolimab in advanced cancers. Across the study: At 82.7% male, the cohort had a mean age of about 60 years, ranging from about 20 to 79. Study results and caveats: On average, CD8+ T cells had more expanded clones than CD4+.

Repertoires were generated with immunoSEQ multiplex PCR, while TCRdb's copy carries only in-frame clones and drops some. This table has some 49,000 clones, about 84% appearing once. CDR1 and CDR2 from the germline V gene are MRHNA and SNTAGT. Trimming at V came to 6 bases and at J to 4 bases, leaving 8 bases not matched to a gene. The CDR3 contains 16 residues. In regard to this clone: Antigen: not known.

Patients had blood sampled at baseline and again on cycle 4 day 1 and cycle 7 day 1. This sample comprised CD4+ or CD8+ T cells sorted from blood, obtained in a trial of the OX40 agonist ivuxolimab. The clonotype was recovered from an adult with an advanced solid tumor such as melanoma, head and neck, liver or kidney cancer. V usage is TRBV6-4 and J usage is TRBJ2-1; TRBD1 matches 11 bases. CDR3 in DNA: TGTGCCAGCAGCCGAACCGGGACAGGGGGATACAATGAGCAGTTCTTC. Translating it yields CASSRTGTGGYNEQFF.